The 29 T cell receptor beta chains below all came from one sample that was sequenced in a study of cytomegalovirus exposure and HLA in healthy donors. Vbeta (60) and Jbeta (13) primers were used in the PCR. The protocol was immunoSEQ multiplex PCR, while the TCRdb copy is restricted to in-frame clones and leaves out a portion. This sample has about 200,000 clones, with almost 80% found just once. The sample comprised PBMCs. Every receptor here comes from a male donor in good health and CMV-seronegative.

This clone was observed a few times. The CDR3 DNA reads as TGTGCCAGCAGTGTGGAGAAGGGACAAGGTCAGCCCCAGCATTTT. Translating gives CASSVEKGQGQPQHF. This sequence joins TRBV2 and TRBJ1-5, with TRBD1 as a possible D gene (6 bases). The V end lost 4 bases, the J end lost 6 bases, and 16 bases lay between the germline ends. Germline CDR1 and CDR2: SNHLY and FYNNEI. The CDR3 loop spans 15 amino acids. Full variable domain (outside the CDR3, taken from reference TRBV2 and TRBJ1-5): EPEVTQTPSHQVTQMGQEVILRCVPISNHLYFYWYRQILGQKVEFLVSFYNNEISEKSEIFDDQFSVERPDGSNFTLKIRSTKLEDSAMYFCASSVEKGQGQPQHFGDGTRLSIL.

The V gene is TRBV6-6, the J gene TRBJ2-5; a weak D match, TRBD2 (5 bases). The better agreement between TRBJ2-7 and the DNA end casts doubt on the J call. The CDR3 has 14 amino acids. Germline-derived CDR1 and CDR2 are MNHNY and SVGAGI (reference sequence). The CDR3 here is CASSSLGSGYEQYF. CDR3 coding DNA: TGTGCCAGCAGTTCGCTGGGCAGCGGCTACGAGCAGTACTTC.

The gene calls are TRBV9 and TRBJ1-3, with D perhaps TRBD1 (5 bases). The V and J ends lost 0 bases and 0 bases respectively, with 13 bases between them. CDR3 length equals 17 residues. Germline assignment: CDR1 SGDLS and CDR2 YYNGEE. The CDR3 is CASSVGGGVSSGNTIYF. CDR3 nucleotide sequence: TGTGCCAGCAGCGTAGGGGGGGGAGTGAGCTCTGGAAACACCATATATTTT.

V usage is TRBV14 and J usage is TRBJ2-7; 8 bases match TRBD2. J lost 2 bases, V lost 0 bases, and 6 bases had no gene match. Germline V gene data show CDR1 as SGHDN and CDR2 as FVKESK. This CDR3 has 16 amino acids. The CDR3: CASSQDMGTRTYEQYF. CDR3 in DNA: TGTGCCAGCAGCCAAGATATGGGGACTAGAACCTACGAGCAGTACTTC.

The V call is TRBV19, the J call TRBJ2-1; D not certain. Germline-derived CDR1 and CDR2 are LNHDA and SQIVND (reference sequence). This CDR3 has 13 amino acids. V was pared by 6 bases and J by 2 bases, with 8 bases between. The CDR3 region is CASRFSPYNEQFF. The CDR3 DNA sequence: TGTGCCAGTAGGTTCAGTCCCTACAATGAGCAGTTCTTC.

The rearrangement links TRBV21-1 to TRBJ2-5; the table's D call of TRBD1 was not tested on the DNA. TRBV21-1 is a recognized pseudogene. The CDR3 totals 15 residues. CDR3 loop: CASSSLPGPQETQYF. CDR3 sequence (DNA): TGTGCCAGCAGCAGCCTTCCAGGGCCACAAGAGACCCAGTACTTC.

The chain is built from TRBV6-6 and TRBJ1-5; D remains unclear. The CDR3 runs 15 residues. V was pared by 5 bases and J by 0 bases, with 11 bases between. Germline V lookup: CDR1 MNHNY, CDR2 SVGAGI (reference sequence). DNA of the CDR3: TGTGCCAGCAGTACCCACAGTAATAGCAATCAGCCCCAGCATTTT. This translates into CASSTHSNSNQPQHF.

There are a few counts of this clone. The CDR3 loop reads CASSPQRLAGVGEQFF. CDR3 DNA sequence: TGTGCCAGTAGCCCTCAACGACTAGCGGGAGTGGGAGAGCAGTTCTTC. This rearrangement joins TRBV19 to TRBJ2-1; 12 nucleotides agree with TRBD2. The CDR3 is made up of 16 amino acids. Unmatched junction bases numbered 13, after V lost 6 bases and J lost 10 bases. Germline CDR1 LNHDA, CDR2 SQIVND (reference sequence).

The V and J genes are TRBV2 and TRBJ2-2; weak D call: TRBD2 (6 bases). The germline V gene encodes CDR1 SNHLY and CDR2 FYNNEI. V lost 5 bases, J lost 1 base, and 11 bases lay in between. The CDR3 consists of 15 residues. The CDR3 DNA sequence: TGTGCCAGCAGTAGAACTAGCAGGAACACCGGGGAGCTGTTTTTT. Amino acids: CASSRTSRNTGELFF.

V is TRBV19 and J is TRBJ1-3; a weak D match, TRBD1 (6 bases). Germline CDR1 reads LNHDA; CDR2 reads SQIVND (reference sequence). The CDR3 is made up of 15 amino acids. Trimming took off 5 bases at V and 2 bases at J, with 13 bases between the two ends. This CDR3 is CASSRDTTTGNTIYF. The CDR3 DNA is TGTGCCAGTAGTCGGGACACTACAACTGGAAACACCATATATTTT.

V usage is TRBV6-1 and J usage is TRBJ2-3, with D perhaps TRBD2 (6 bases). CDR1 is MNHNS, CDR2 SASEGT, per germline. This CDR3 has 14 residues. V lost 3 bases and J lost 2, with 9 bases in between. The CDR3 DNA reads TGTGCCAGCAGTGAGCGGGGATACACAGATACGCAGTATTTT. Its translation: CASSERGYTDTQYF.

The genes are TRBV7-9 and TRBJ2-7, with 10 positions matching TRBD1. Germline-derived CDR1 and CDR2 are SEHNR and FQNEAQ (reference sequence). CDR3 length: 15 residues. V was clipped by 5 bases and J by 3 bases; unmatched bases: 7. CDR3 residues: CASSDMDRGSYEQYF. CDR3 DNA sequence: TGTGCCAGCAGCGACATGGACAGGGGGAGCTACGAGCAGTACTTC.

This chain uses TRBV28 with TRBJ2-7, with 7 nucleotides matching TRBD2. The V gene end was trimmed by 4 bases and the J gene end by 9 bases; junction bases not matched to a gene: 6. The length of the CDR3 is 12 residues. Germline CDR1 and CDR2: MDHEN and SYDVKM. For the CDR3, the DNA is TGTGCCAGCAGTTACTACGGCGGGGGGCAGTACTTC. Residues: CASSYYGGGQYF.

The V and J genes are TRBV18 and TRBJ2-7; D possibly corresponds to TRBD2 (7 bases). The V end lost 3 bases, the J end lost 4 bases, and 19 bases lay between the germline ends. The CDR3 has 16 residues. From germline, CDR1 is KGHSH and CDR2 LQKENI. In nucleotides, the CDR3 is TGTGCCAGCTCACCGTATGGGGGGGCTCCAATGTACGAGCAGTACTTC. It translates to CASSPYGGAPMYEQYF.

The V gene is TRBV4-2, the J gene TRBJ2-7; TRBD2 might be the D (6 bases). Trimming removed 1 base from V and 5 bases from J, with 12 bases in between. This CDR3 contains 14 residues. In germline, CDR1 is LGHNA, CDR2 YNFKEQ. The CDR3 DNA reads as TGTGCCAGCAGCCAAGGGCCGGGAGAGGACGAGCAGTACTTC. Residues: CASSQGPGEDEQYF.

The gene calls are TRBV7-3 and TRBJ2-5, with TRBD2 identical over 10 bases. The J call may be wrong; the DNA end is better matched by TRBJ2-7. The CDR3 has 18 residues. The V gene's germline CDR1 is SGHTA and CDR2 FQGTGA. CDR3 region: CASSLNPGLAGVLSEQYF. The CDR3, as DNA: TGTGCCAGCAGCTTAAATCCGGGGCTAGCGGGAGTGTTAAGCGAGCAGTACTTC.

This clone occurred a few times. This chain joins TRBV5-1 and TRBJ1-1, with 7 bases lining up with TRBD1. The CDR3 has 14 amino acids. The ends lost 4 bases at V and 3 bases at J; junction bases unmatched: 6. Looked up from germline, CDR1 is SGHRS and CDR2 is YFSETQ. In DNA form, the CDR3 reads TGCGCCAGCAGCCCGACAGGGACGGACACTGAAGCTTTCTTT. Its protein is CASSPTGTDTEAFF.

This clone showed up just once. The V gene is TRBV25-1, the J gene TRBJ2-7; 7 bases are a match to TRBD1. The germline CDR1 and CDR2 sequences are MGHDK and SYGVNS. With 2 bases clipped from V and 5 bases from J, the junction kept 9 bases outside the gene matches. The CDR3 is 15 residues long. The CDR3 here is CASSEKGAAMDEQYF. The CDR3 coding sequence is TGTGCCAGCAGTGAAAAGGGGGCAGCTATGGACGAGCAGTACTTC.

The chain carries TRBV27 and TRBJ2-7; D possibly corresponds to TRBD2 (6 bases). The CDR3 sequence is 16 residues long. Between the trimmed V and J ends, which lost 5 bases and 4 bases, there was a span of 21 bases. Germline V lookup: CDR1 MNHEY, CDR2 SMNVEV (reference sequence). Here the CDR3 DNA reads TGTGCCAGCAGTCGAGGGGTCGGGAGCGGGCTTTACGAGCAGTACTTC. This codes for CASSRGVGSGLYEQYF.

The chain recombines TRBV6-5 with TRBJ1-5; D unresolved. The germline V gene has CDR1 MNHEY and CDR2 SVGAGI. The CDR3 loop spans 14 amino acids. The V end lost 6 bases, the J end lost 8 bases, and 17 bases lay between the germline ends. The CDR3 spells CASSPAGREEPQHF. In DNA form, the CDR3 reads TGTGCCAGCAGCCCCGCGGGGAGGGAGGAGCCCCAGCATTTT.

CDR3 sequence: CASSVEGVRPRAEQYF. The CDR3 region has the DNA TGTGCCAGCAGCGTAGAAGGGGTAAGGCCACGGGCCGAGCAGTACTTC. The rearrangement joins TRBV9 to TRBJ2-7, with a weak D call TRBD1 (5 bases). The V end was cut by 0 bases, the J end by 6 bases, with 19 bases between. Germline V gene lookup returns CDR1 SGDLS and CDR2 YYNGEE. The CDR3 runs 16 residues. Combining the CDR3 with reference TRBV9 and TRBJ2-7 gives the whole variable domain DSGVTQTPKHLITATGQRVTLRCSPRSGDLSVYWYQQSLDQGLQFLIQYYNGEERAKGNILERFSAQQFPDLHSELNLSSLELGDSALYFCASSVEGVRPRAEQYFGPGTRLTVT.

This chain uses TRBV5-4 with TRBJ2-5; 8 nucleotides align to TRBD1. In germline, CDR1 is SGHNT, CDR2 YYREEE (reference sequence). This CDR3 has 15 amino acids. The trim removed 4 bases at V and 2 bases at J, leaving 7 bases unmatched. The CDR3 protein is CASSPTGGPQETQYF. The CDR3 DNA reads as TGTGCCAGCAGCCCTACAGGGGGGCCACAAGAGACCCAGTACTTC.

The V call is TRBV19, the J call TRBJ2-7; 9 nucleotides line up with TRBD1. CDR3 size: 14 residues. J gave up 6 bases and V 6 bases, and 9 bases lay outside the gene matches. The germline CDR1 and CDR2 sequences are LNHDA and SQIVND (reference sequence). As DNA, the CDR3 is TGTGCCAGTAGACCGACAGGGGGAGTTCTCGAGCAGTACTTC. It translates to CASRPTGGVLEQYF.

This rearrangement joins TRBV21-1 to TRBJ2-3; the DNA was not used to check the table's D call, TRBD2. TRBV21-1 is reported as a pseudogene. The CDR3 has 18 amino acids. The CDR3 nucleotides are TGTGCCAGCAGCCATCGCGCGTTCACTAGCGGGAGGGAAGATACGCAGTATTTT. Its translation is CASSHRAFTSGREDTQYF.

This chain links TRBV6-5 with TRBJ2-7; tentatively, D is TRBD2 (5 bases). Between the trimmed V and J ends, which lost 8 bases and 1 base, there was a span of 12 bases. CDR1 and CDR2 from the germline V gene are MNHEY and SVGAGI. The CDR3 runs to 13 residues. In nucleotides, the CDR3 is TGTGCCAGCGGTAGGAGGAATTCCTACGAGCAGTACTTC. Protein: CASGRRNSYEQYF.

The V call is TRBV9, the J call TRBJ2-4; weak D call: TRBD1 (5 bases). The CDR3 spans 13 residues. CDR1 and CDR2 from the germline V gene are SGDLS and YYNGEE. V lost 0 bases and J lost 5, with 6 bases in between. CDR3 residues: CASSVGGENIQYF. The CDR3 bases are TGTGCCAGCAGCGTAGGGGGCGAAAACATTCAGTACTTC.

This rearrangement joins TRBV6-5 to TRBJ2-5; 9 positions match TRBD2. The CDR3 sequence is 15 residues long. Unmatched junction bases numbered 11, after V lost 8 bases and J lost 4 bases. Germline V gene data show CDR1 as MNHEY and CDR2 as SVGAGI. CDR3 nucleotide sequence: TGTGCCAGCTACCCTCGGACTAGCGTGGTAGAGACCCAGTACTTC. It is translated as CASYPRTSVVETQYF.

This chain uses TRBV7-2 with TRBJ2-5; 8 nucleotides align to TRBD2. There are 15 residues in the CDR3. Germline V lookup: CDR1 SGHTA, CDR2 FQGNSA. Trimming took 1 base from V and 7 from J; bases not matched to a gene: 8. DNA of the CDR3: TGTGCCAGCAGCTTAGACGGTCTAGCGGGCTTGACCCAGTACTTC. Translating gives CASSLDGLAGLTQYF.

This chain uses TRBV25-1 with TRBJ2-1; weak D call: TRBD2 (6 bases). The V gene's germline CDR1 is MGHDK and CDR2 SYGVNS. Trimming stripped 4 bases from V and 2 bases from J, with 9 bases between. The CDR3 is made up of 14 amino acids. CDR3 protein: CASSVTGAYNEQFF. DNA of the CDR3: TGTGCCAGCAGTGTAACGGGAGCCTACAATGAGCAGTTCTTC.